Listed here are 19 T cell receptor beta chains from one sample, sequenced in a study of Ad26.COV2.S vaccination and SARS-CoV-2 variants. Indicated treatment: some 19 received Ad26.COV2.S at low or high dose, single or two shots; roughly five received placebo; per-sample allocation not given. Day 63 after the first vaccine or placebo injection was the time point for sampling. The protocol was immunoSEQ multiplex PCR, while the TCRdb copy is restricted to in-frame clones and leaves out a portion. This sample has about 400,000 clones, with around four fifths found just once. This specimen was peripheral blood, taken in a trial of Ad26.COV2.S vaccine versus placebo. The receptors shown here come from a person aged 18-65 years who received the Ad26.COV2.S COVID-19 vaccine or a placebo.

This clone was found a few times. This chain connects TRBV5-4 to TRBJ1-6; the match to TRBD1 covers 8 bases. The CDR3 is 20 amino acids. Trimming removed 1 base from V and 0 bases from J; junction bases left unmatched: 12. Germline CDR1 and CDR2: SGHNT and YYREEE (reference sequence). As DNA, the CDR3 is TGTGCCAGCAGCTTGAGCGGCGGACAGGGTGTGGGCTCCTATAATTCACCCCTCCACTTT. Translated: CASSLSGGQGVGSYNSPLHF.

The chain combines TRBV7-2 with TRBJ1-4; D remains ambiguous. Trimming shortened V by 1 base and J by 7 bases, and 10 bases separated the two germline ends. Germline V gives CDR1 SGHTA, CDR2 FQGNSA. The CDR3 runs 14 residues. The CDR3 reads CASSLVLSGEKLFF. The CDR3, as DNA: TGTGCCAGCAGCTTAGTATTGAGTGGTGAAAAACTGTTTTTT.

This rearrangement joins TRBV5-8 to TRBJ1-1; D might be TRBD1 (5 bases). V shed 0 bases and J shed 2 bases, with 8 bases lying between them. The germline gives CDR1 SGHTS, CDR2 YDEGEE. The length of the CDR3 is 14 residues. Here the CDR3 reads CASSLGRENTEAFF. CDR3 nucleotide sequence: TGTGCCAGCAGCTTGGGCAGGGAAAACACTGAAGCTTTCTTT.

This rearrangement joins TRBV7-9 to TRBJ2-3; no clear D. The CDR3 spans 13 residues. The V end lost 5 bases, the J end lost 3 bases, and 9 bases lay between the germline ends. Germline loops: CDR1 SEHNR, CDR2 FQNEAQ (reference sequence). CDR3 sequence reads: CASSADPTDTQYF. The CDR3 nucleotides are TGTGCCAGCAGCGCGGACCCTACAGATACGCAGTATTTT.

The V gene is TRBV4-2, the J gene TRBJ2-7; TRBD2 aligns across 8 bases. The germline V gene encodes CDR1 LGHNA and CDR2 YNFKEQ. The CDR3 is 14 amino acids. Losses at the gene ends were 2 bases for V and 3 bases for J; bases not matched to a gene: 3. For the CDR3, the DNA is TGTGCCAGCAGCCAACCAGCGGGGGACTACGAGCAGTACTTC. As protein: CASSQPAGDYEQYF.

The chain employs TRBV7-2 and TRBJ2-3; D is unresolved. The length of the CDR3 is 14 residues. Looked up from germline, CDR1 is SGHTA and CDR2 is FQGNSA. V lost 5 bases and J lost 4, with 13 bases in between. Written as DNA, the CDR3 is TGTGCCAGCAGCGAACGTTACCGGGCAGATACGCAGTATTTT. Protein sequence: CASSERYRADTQYF.

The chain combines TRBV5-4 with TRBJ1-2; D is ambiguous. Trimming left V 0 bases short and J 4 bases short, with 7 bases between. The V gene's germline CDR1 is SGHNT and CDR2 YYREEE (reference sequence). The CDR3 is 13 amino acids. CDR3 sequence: CASSLESVYGYTF. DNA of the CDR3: TGTGCCAGCAGCTTGGAATCAGTCTATGGCTACACCTTC. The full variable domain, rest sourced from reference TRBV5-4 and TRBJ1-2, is ETGVTQSPTHLIKTRGQQVTLRCSSQSGHNTVSWYQQALGQGPQFIFQYYREEENGRGNFPPRFSGLQFPNYSSELNVNALELDDSALYLCASSLESVYGYTFGSGTRLTVV.

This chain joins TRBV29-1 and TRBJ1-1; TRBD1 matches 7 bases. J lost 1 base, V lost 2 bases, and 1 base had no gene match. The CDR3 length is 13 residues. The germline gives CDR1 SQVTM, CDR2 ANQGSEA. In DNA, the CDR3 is TGCAGCGTTGAACGACAGGGGAACACTGAAGCTTTCTTT. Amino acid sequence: CSVERQGNTEAFF. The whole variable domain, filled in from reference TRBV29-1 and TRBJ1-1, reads SAVISQKPSRDICQRGTSLTIQCQVDSQVTMMFWYRQQPGQSLTLIATANQGSEATYESGFVIDKFPISRPNLTFSTLTVSNMSPEDSSIYLCSVERQGNTEAFFGQGTRLTVV.

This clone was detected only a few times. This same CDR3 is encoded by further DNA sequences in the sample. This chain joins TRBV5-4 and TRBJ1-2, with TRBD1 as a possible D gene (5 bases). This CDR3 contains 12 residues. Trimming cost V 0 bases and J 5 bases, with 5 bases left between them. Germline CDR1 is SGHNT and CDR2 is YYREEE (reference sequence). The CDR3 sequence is CASSLGGYGYTF. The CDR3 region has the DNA TGTGCCAGCAGCTTGGGGGGGTATGGCTACACCTTC.

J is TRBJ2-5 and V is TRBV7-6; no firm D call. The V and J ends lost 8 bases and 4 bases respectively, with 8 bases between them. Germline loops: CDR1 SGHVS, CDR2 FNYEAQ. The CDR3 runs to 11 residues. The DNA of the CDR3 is TGTGCCAGCGGGGTGGGAGAGACCCAGTACTTC. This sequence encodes CASGVGETQYF.

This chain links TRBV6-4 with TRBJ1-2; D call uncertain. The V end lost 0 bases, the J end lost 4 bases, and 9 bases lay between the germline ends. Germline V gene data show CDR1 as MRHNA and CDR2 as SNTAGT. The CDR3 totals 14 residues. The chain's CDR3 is CASSDSKDSYGYTF. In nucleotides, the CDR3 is TGTGCCAGCAGTGACTCTAAGGATTCCTATGGCTACACCTTC.

This CDR3 is CATSDYRQPNQPQHF. DNA of the CDR3: TGTGCCACCAGTGATTACCGACAGCCCAATCAGCCCCAGCATTTT. The rearrangement uses TRBV24-1 and TRBJ1-5; perhaps TRBD1 as D (5 bases). CDR1 is KGHDR, CDR2 SFDVKD, per germline. Between the trimmed V and J ends, which lost 2 bases and 3 bases, there was a span of 10 bases. The CDR3 has 15 amino acids.

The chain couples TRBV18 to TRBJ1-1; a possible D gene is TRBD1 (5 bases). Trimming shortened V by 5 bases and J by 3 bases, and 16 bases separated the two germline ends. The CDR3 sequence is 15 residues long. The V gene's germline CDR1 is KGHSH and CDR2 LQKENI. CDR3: CASSTGGLGDTEAFF. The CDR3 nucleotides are TGTGCCAGCTCAACCGGGGGTTTGGGGGACACTGAAGCTTTCTTT.

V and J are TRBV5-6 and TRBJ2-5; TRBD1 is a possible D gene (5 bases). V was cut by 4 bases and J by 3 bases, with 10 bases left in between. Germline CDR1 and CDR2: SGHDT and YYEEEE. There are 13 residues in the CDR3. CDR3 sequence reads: CASSPVGEETQYF. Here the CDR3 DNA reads TGTGCCAGCAGCCCGGTAGGGGAAGAGACCCAGTACTTC.

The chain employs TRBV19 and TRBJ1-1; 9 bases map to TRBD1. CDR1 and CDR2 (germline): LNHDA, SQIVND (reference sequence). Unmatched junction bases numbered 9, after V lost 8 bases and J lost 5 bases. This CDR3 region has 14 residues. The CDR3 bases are TGTGCCAGTCAATCAAACAGGGGGCGGACTGAAGCTTTCTTT. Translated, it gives CASQSNRGRTEAFF.

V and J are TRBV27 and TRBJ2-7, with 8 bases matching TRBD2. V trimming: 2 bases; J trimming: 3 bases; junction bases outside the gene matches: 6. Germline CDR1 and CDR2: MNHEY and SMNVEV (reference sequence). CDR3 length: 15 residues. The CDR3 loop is CASSLSGGSFYEQYF. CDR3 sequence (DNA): TGTGCCAGCAGTTTAAGCGGGGGCTCTTTCTACGAGCAGTACTTC.

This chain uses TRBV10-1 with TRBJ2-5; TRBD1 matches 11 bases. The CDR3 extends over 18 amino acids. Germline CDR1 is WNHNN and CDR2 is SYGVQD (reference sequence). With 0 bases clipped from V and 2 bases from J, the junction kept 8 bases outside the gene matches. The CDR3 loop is CASSESIQDRGHQETQYF. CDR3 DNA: TGCGCCAGCAGTGAGTCGATACAGGACAGGGGGCATCAAGAGACCCAGTACTTC.

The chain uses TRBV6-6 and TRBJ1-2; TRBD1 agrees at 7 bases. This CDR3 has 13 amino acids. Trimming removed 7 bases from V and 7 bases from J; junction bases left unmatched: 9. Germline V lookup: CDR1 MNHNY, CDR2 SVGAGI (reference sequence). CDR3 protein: CASTDRAGSGYTF. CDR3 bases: TGTGCCAGCACAGACAGGGCGGGTAGTGGCTACACCTTC.

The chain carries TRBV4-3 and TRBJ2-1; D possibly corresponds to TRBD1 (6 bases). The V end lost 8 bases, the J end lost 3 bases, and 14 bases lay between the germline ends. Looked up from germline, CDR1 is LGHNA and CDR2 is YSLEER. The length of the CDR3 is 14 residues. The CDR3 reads CASRGQTFYNEQFF. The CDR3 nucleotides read TGCGCCAGCCGCGGACAGACCTTCTACAATGAGCAGTTCTTC.